This record covers a single T cell receptor beta chain. As yet, its antigen is unknown. This sample was included in a study of vaccination and CD4 T cells after COVID-19. As for the study in general: Culture controls were given either a CEFX pool, an HIV-1 Nef pool, or no peptide.

This sample's treatment: approximately 11-day PBMC culture with coronavirus spike peptide pools or control peptides (ViraFEST assay). The unexposed donor's CD4+ T cells were collected before the COVID-19 pandemic (2011-2018). With the Oncomine TCR Beta short-read assay, DNA from cultured CD4+ T cells was sequenced. One entry per CDR3 protein results from TCRdb running MiXCR on the PCR reads. This sample has about 9,500 distinct CDR3 sequences; 45% to 60% occur once, and the top ten carry around 24%. This clonotype originated in a human donor in good health. The sequencing input was CD4+ T cells from blood, cultured in vitro.

CDR3 residues: CASSYRGRTEAFF. The DNA of the CDR3 is TGTGCCAGCAGTTACAGGGGACGGACTGAAGCTTTCTTT. This chain uses TRBV6-5 with TRBJ1-1; D is perhaps TRBD1 (5 bases). Germline CDR1 reads MNHEY; CDR2 reads SVGAGI. With 2 bases removed from V and 5 bases from J, the gap between germline ends came to 9 bases. This CDR3 is built from 13 residues.